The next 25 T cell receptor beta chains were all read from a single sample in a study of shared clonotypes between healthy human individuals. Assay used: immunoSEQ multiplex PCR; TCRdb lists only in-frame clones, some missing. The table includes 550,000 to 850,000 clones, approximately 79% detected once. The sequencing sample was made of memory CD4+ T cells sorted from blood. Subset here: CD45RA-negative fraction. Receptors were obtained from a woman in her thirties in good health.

The CDR3 here is CASSDVSLAYNEQFF. CDR3 DNA sequence: TGTGCCAGCAGTGATGTCAGCCTTGCCTACAATGAGCAGTTCTTC. The V call is TRBV25-1, the J call TRBJ2-1; D is ambiguous. The CDR3 contains 15 residues. Germline V gene lookup returns CDR1 MGHDK and CDR2 SYGVNS. Trimming pared 3 bases from V and 2 bases from J, leaving 11 bases between.

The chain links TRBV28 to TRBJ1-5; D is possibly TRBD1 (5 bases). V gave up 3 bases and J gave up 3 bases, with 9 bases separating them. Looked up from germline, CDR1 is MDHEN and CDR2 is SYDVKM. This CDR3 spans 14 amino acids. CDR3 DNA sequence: TGTGCCAGCAGTTTGGGACGGGCCAATCAGCCCCAGCATTTT. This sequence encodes CASSLGRANQPQHF.

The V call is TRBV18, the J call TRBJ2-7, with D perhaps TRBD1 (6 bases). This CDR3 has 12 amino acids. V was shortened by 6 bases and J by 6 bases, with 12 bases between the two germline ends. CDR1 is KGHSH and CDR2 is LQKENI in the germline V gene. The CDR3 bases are TGTGCCAGCTCCTCTGGACAGTTCGAGCAGTACTTC. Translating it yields CASSSGQFEQYF. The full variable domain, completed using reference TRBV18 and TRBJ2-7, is NAGVMQNPRHLVRRRGQEARLRCSPMKGHSHVYWYRQLPEEGLKFMVYLQKENIIDESGMPKERFSAEFPKEGPSILRIQQVVRGDSAAYFCASSSGQFEQYFGPGTRLTVT.

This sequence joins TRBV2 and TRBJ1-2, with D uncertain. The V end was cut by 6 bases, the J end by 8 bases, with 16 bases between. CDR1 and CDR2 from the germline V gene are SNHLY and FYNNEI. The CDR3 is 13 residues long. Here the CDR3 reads CASRKDLPGGYTF. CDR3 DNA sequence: TGTGCCAGCAGAAAGGACCTGCCGGGCGGCTACACCTTC.

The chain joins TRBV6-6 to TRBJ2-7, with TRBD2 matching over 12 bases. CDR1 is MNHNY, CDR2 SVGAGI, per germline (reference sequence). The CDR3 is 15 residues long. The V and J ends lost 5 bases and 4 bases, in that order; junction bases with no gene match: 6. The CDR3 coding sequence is TGTGCCAGCAGTACTCGGACTAGCGGGAAGTACGAGCAGTACTTC. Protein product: CASSTRTSGKYEQYF.

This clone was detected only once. In nucleotides, the CDR3 is TGTGCCAGCAGCTTCTTTGATTGGGGGGACGATGAGCAGTTCTTC. Translation: CASSFFDWGDDEQFF. V usage is TRBV11-2 and J usage is TRBJ2-1, with D possibly being TRBD2 (6 bases). Between the trimmed V and J ends, which lost 3 bases and 8 bases, there was a span of 17 bases. The germline V gene has CDR1 SGHAT and CDR2 FQNNGV. The CDR3 has 15 amino acids. The full variable domain, with the rest looked up from reference TRBV11-2 and TRBJ2-1, is EAGVAQSPRYKIIEKRQSVAFWCNPISGHATLYWYQQILGQGPKLLIQFQNNGVVDDSQLPKDRFSAERLKGVDSTLKIQPAKLEDSAVYLCASSFFDWGDDEQFFGPGTRLTVL.

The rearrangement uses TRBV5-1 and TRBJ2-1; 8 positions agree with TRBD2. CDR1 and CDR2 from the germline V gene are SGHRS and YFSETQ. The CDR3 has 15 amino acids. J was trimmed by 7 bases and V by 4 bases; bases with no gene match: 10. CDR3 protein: CASSRLREGTNEQFF. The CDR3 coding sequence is TGCGCCAGCAGCCGACTTCGGGAGGGCACAAATGAGCAGTTCTTC.

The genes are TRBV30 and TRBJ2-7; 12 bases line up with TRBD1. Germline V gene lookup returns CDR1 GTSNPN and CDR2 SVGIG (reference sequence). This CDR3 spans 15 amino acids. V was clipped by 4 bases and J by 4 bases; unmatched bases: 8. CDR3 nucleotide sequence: TGTGCCTGGACCTTTCGGGACAGGGGGCGGTACGAGCAGTACTTC. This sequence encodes CAWTFRDRGRYEQYF.

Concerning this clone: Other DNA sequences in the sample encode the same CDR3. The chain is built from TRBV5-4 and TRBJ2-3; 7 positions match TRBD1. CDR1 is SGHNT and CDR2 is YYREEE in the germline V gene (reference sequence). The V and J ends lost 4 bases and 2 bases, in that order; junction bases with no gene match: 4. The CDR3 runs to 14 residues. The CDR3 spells CASSPGTVTDTQYF. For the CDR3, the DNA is TGTGCCAGCAGCCCTGGGACAGTCACAGATACGCAGTATTTT. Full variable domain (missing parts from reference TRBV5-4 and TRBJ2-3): ETGVTQSPTHLIKTRGQQVTLRCSSQSGHNTVSWYQQALGQGPQFIFQYYREEENGRGNFPPRFSGLQFPNYSSELNVNALELDDSALYLCASSPGTVTDTQYFGPGTRLTVL.

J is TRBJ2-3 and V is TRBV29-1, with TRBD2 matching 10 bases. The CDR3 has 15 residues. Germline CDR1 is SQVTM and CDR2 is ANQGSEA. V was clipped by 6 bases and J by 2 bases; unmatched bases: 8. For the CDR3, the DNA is TGCAGCGTCCGGTCACTAGCGGGAATCACAGATACGCAGTATTTT. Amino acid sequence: CSVRSLAGITDTQYF.

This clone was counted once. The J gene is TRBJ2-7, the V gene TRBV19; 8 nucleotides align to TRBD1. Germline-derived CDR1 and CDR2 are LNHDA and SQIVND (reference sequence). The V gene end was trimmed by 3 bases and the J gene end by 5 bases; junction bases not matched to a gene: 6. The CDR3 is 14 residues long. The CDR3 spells CASSMTGDLNEQYF. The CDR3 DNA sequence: TGTGCCAGTAGTATGACAGGGGATTTAAACGAGCAGTACTTC.

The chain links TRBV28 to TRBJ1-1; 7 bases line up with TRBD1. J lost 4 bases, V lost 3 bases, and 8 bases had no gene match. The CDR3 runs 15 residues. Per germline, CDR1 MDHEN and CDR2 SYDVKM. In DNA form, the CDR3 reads TGTGCCAGCAGTTTCTCAGGGGGAGATTTCACTGAAGCTTTCTTT. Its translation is CASSFSGGDFTEAFF.

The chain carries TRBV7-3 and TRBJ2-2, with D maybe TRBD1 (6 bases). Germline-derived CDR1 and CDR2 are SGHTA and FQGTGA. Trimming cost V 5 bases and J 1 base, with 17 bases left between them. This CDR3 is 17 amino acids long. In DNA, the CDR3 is TGTGCCAGCAGCCCAAAGGTGTACAGGGTGAACACCGGGGAGCTGTTTTTT. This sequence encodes CASSPKVYRVNTGELFF.

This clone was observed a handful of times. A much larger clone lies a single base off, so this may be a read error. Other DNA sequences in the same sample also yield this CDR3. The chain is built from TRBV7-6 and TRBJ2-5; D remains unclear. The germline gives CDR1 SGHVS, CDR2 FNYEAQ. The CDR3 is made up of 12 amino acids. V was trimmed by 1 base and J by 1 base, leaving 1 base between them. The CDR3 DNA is TGTGCCAGCAGCTTAGGCCAAGAGACCCAGTACTTC. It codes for CASSLGQETQYF.

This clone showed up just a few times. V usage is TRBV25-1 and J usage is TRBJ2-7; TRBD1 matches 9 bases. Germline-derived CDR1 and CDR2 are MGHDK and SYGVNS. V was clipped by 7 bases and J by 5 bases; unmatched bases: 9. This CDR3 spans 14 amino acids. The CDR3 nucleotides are TGTGCCAGCACTACAGGGGGCGCGGTCCACGAGCAGTACTTC. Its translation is CASTTGGAVHEQYF.

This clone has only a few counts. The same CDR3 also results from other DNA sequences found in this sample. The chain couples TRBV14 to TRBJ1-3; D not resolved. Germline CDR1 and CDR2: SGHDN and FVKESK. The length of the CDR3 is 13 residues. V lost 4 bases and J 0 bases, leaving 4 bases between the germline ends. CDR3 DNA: TGTGCCAGCAGCCCGCACTCTGGAAACACCATATATTTT. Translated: CASSPHSGNTIYF.

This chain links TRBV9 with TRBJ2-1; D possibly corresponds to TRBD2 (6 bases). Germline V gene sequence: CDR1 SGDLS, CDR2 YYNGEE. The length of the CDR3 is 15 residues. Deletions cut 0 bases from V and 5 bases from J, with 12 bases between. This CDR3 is CASSVAAGWNNEQFF. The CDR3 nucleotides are TGTGCCAGCAGCGTAGCTGCGGGATGGAACAATGAGCAGTTCTTC.

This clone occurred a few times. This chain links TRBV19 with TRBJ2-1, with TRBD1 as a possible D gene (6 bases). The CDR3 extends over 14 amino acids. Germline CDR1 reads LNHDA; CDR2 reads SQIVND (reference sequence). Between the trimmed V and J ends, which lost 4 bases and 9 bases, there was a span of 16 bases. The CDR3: CASSKKGVKIEQFF. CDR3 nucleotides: TGTGCCAGTAGTAAGAAGGGGGTGAAGATTGAGCAGTTCTTC.

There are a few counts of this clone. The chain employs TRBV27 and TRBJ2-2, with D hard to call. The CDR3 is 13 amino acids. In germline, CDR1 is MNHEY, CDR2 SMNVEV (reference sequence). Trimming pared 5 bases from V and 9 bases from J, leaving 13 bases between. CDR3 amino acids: CASSGLGNRELFF. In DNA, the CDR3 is TGTGCCAGCAGTGGTCTGGGAAACCGGGAGCTGTTTTTT.

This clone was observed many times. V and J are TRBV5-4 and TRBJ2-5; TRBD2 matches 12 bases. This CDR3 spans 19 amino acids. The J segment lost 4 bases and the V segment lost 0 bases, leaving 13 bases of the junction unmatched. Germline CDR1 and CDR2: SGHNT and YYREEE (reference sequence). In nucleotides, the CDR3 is TGTGCCAGCAGCTTGGCCATCTTCGCGACTAGCGGGAGTCCAGAGACCCAGTACTTC. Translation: CASSLAIFATSGSPETQYF.

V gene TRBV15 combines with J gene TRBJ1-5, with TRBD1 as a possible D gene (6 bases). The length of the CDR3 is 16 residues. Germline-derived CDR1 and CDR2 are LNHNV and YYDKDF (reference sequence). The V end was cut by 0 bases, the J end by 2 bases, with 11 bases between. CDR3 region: CATSRDRGAGNQPQHF. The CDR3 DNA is TGTGCCACCAGCAGAGACAGGGGCGCAGGCAATCAGCCCCAGCATTTT.

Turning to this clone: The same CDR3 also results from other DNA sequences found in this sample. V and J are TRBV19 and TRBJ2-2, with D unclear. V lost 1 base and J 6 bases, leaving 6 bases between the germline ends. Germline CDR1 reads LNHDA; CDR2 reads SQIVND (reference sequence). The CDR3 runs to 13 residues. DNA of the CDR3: TGTGCCAGTAGTATAGTGACACCCGGGGAGCTGTTTTTT. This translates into CASSIVTPGELFF.

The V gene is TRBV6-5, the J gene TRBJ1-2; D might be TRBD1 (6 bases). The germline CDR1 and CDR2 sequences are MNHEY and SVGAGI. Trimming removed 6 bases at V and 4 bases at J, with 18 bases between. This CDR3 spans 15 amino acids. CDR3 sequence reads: CASRTDGGGGYGYTF. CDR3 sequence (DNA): TGTGCCAGCAGGACTGATGGAGGGGGAGGCTATGGCTACACCTTC.

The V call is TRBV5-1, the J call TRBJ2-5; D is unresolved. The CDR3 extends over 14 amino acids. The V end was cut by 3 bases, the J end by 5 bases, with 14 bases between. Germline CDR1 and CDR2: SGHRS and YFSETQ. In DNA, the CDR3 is TGCGCCAGCAGCTACTCGGGTGGGTTGGAGACCCAGTACTTC. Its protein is CASSYSGGLETQYF. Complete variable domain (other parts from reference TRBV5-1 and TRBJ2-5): KAGVTQTPRYLIKTRGQQVTLSCSPISGHRSVSWYQQTPGQGLQFLFEYFSETQRNKGNFPGRFSGRQFSNSRSEMNVSTLELGDSALYLCASSYSGGLETQYFGPGTRLLVL.

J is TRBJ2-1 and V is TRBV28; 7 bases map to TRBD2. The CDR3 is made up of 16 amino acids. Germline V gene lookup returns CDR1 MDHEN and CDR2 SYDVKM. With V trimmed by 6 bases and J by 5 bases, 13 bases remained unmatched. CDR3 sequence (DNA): TGTGCCAGCAGGGAGCGGGGTTGGGATAGGCACAATGAGCAGTTCTTC. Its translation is CASRERGWDRHNEQFF.